The 21 T cell receptor beta chains below all came from one sample that was sequenced in a study of beta chain features in type 1 diabetes (dated by TCRdb to the late 2010s). The library came from the immunoSEQ multiplex PCR assay. The entire isolated RNA was reverse transcribed using the High Capacity cDNA Reverse Transcription Kit, and thus expressed TCRB transcripts were sequenced. Not all clones reach the TCRdb copy of this immuneACCESS table, which keeps in-frame sequences only. Checked studies attribute under half of the gap to unresolved V genes and leave the rest unexplained. The sample records around 300,000 clones, under 8.5% of which are singletons. The top ten hold 0.9% to 1.2% of the sample. Specimen: central memory CD4+ T cells from blood. The source is a woman aged 18-29 years in good health.

This clone was picked up a small number of times. The J gene is TRBJ2-3, the V gene TRBV2, with 8 bases matching TRBD1. The V gene's germline CDR1 is SNHLY and CDR2 FYNNEI. The V segment lost 4 bases and the J segment 6 bases; nucleotides outside the gene matches: 12. The CDR3 has 16 residues. In nucleotides, the CDR3 is TGTGCCAGCAGTGTCTTATCGGGTGCAGGGGGCGATACGCAGTATTTT. Amino acid sequence: CASSVLSGAGGDTQYF.

DNA for the CDR3: TGTGCCAGCAGCTCCGGACTAGCGGGGCATAATGAGCAGTTCTTC. Translating gives CASSSGLAGHNEQFF. The V gene is TRBV7-3, the J gene TRBJ2-1; 12 bases fit TRBD2. CDR1 is SGHTA, CDR2 FQGTGA, per germline. This CDR3 spans 15 amino acids. The V gene end was trimmed by 4 bases and the J gene end by 7 bases; junction bases not matched to a gene: 5.

The chain uses TRBV21-1 and TRBJ1-1; the table names TRBD1, a call not compared with the DNA. TRBV21-1 is a pseudogene. The CDR3 loop spans 18 amino acids. CDR3 DNA sequence: TGTGCCAGCAGCAAAGAGGTGGACAGGGGAATTATGAACACTGAAGCTTTCTTT. It is translated as CASSKEVDRGIMNTEAFF.

This clone was seen only a few times. The chain carries TRBV6-8 and TRBJ2-3, with 9 bases matching TRBD1. The junction had 14 bases not matched to a gene; V was cut back by 8 bases and J by 5 bases. The CDR3 loop spans 16 amino acids. Germline CDR1 MNHGY, CDR2 SAAAGT. The CDR3 nucleotides are TGTGCCAGCGGGGTGGGATACAGGGGGCGCGAAGATACGCAGTATTTT. It encodes CASGVGYRGREDTQYF.

This clone appeared many times. The chain has TRBV7-2 and TRBJ1-2; maybe TRBD1 (5 bases). Germline loops: CDR1 SGHTA, CDR2 FQGNSA. Trimming cost V 5 bases and J 4 bases, with 17 bases left between them. This CDR3 is built from 15 residues. In DNA, the CDR3 is TGTGCCAGCAGCCCGGGCGGGGCGCTGGGCTATGGCTACACCTTC. Translating it yields CASSPGGALGYGYTF.

The chain recombines TRBV7-8 with TRBJ1-2, with D maybe TRBD1 (6 bases). This CDR3 spans 13 amino acids. V was trimmed by 3 bases and J by 7 bases, leaving 12 bases between them. Germline CDR1 and CDR2: SGHVS and FQNEAQ. The CDR3 DNA reads as TGTGCCAGCAGCTTGACAGGACAAACTGGCTACACCTTC. Translating it yields CASSLTGQTGYTF. Full variable domain (remainder filled in from reference TRBV7-8 and TRBJ1-2): GAGVSQSPRYKVAKRGQDVALRCDPISGHVSLFWYQQALGQGPEFLTYFQNEAQLDKSGLPSDRFFAERPEGSVSTLKIQRTQQEDSAVYLCASSLTGQTGYTFGSGTRLTVV.

Of note for this clone: A single base separates this from a much larger clone, so it may be a read error. The chain recombines TRBV11-3 with TRBJ2-7; D may correspond to TRBD1 or TRBD2 (5 bases each). The length of the CDR3 is 13 residues. The V and J ends lost 5 bases and 6 bases respectively, with 14 bases between them. Germline CDR1 SGHNT, CDR2 YENEEA. CDR3 bases: TGTGCCAGCAGCCTCCTGTCGGGACGCGAGCAGTACTTC. Amino acids: CASSLLSGREQYF.

The rearrangement uses TRBV7-2 and TRBJ1-2, with D possibly being TRBD1 (6 bases). V lost 1 base to trimming and J lost 2 bases, with 17 bases between them. The germline gives CDR1 SGHTA, CDR2 FQGNSA. CDR3 length equals 17 residues. CDR3: CASSLVTQGLRNYGYTF. The CDR3 DNA sequence: TGTGCCAGCAGCTTAGTAACCCAGGGGCTGAGGAACTATGGCTACACCTTC.

The table lists this clone with a few counts. This rearrangement joins TRBV7-6 to TRBJ2-5, with D possibly being TRBD1 (6 bases). The CDR3 runs 15 residues. V was pared by 5 bases and J by 4 bases, with 17 bases between. Germline V gene lookup returns CDR1 SGHVS and CDR2 FNYEAQ. CDR3 sequence: CASSVTGPPRETQYF. The CDR3, as DNA: TGTGCCAGCAGCGTAACAGGGCCCCCCCGAGAGACCCAGTACTTC.

In this sample, this clone turned up a few times. V gene TRBV29-1 combines with J gene TRBJ1-2; TRBD1 might be the D (6 bases). CDR3 size: 13 residues. Trimming stripped 6 bases from V and 5 bases from J, with 16 bases between. Germline V lookup: CDR1 SQVTM, CDR2 ANQGSEA. This CDR3 reads CSVVPLQGYGYTF. As DNA, the CDR3 is TGCAGCGTCGTCCCTCTTCAGGGGTATGGCTACACCTTC.

The gene calls are TRBV5-6 and TRBJ1-1; 9 nucleotides line up with TRBD1. Trimming cost V 4 bases and J 3 bases; bases outside gene matches: 7. Per germline, CDR1 SGHDT and CDR2 YYEEEE. This CDR3 contains 15 residues. The chain's CDR3 is CASSLYDRGDTEAFF. CDR3 nucleotides: TGTGCCAGCAGCCTATACGACAGGGGGGACACTGAAGCTTTCTTT.

This clone came up a few times. V is TRBV7-9 and J is TRBJ2-4, with D tentatively TRBD1 (5 bases). V shed 1 base and J shed 3 bases, with 7 bases lying between them. This CDR3 spans 14 amino acids. The germline V gene has CDR1 SEHNR and CDR2 FQNEAQ (reference sequence). CDR3 sequence: CASSLEGDKNIQYF. The CDR3 coding sequence is TGTGCCAGCAGCTTAGAAGGGGACAAAAACATTCAGTACTTC.

CDR3 nucleotide sequence: TGCAGCGTTGCGGGGGGCGGCACAGATACGCAGTATTTT. Translating it yields CSVAGGGTDTQYF. The chain is built from TRBV29-1 and TRBJ2-3; D might be TRBD2 (7 bases). Per the germline V gene, CDR1 is SQVTM and CDR2 is ANQGSEA. The ends were cut back, 4 bases at V and 1 base at J, with 9 bases in the middle. The CDR3 runs 13 residues.

This clone was counted a few times. Different DNA sequences within this sample yield the same CDR3. The chain joins TRBV29-1 to TRBJ1-4, with D possibly TRBD1 on 5 matching bases. Trimming shortened V by 4 bases and J by 8 bases, and 11 bases separated the two germline ends. The CDR3 is 12 residues long. Looked up from germline, CDR1 is SQVTM and CDR2 is ANQGSEA. CDR3 sequence reads: CSVGQGSEKLFF. The CDR3 nucleotides read TGCAGCGTTGGGCAGGGTTCGGAAAAACTGTTTTTT.

This clone has a handful of counts. This chain connects TRBV7-8 to TRBJ2-7; a weak D match, TRBD2 (5 bases). The CDR3 contains 19 residues. CDR1 is SGHVS and CDR2 is FQNEAQ in the germline V gene. Trimming removed 0 bases at V and 2 bases at J, with 23 bases between. CDR3 coding DNA: TGTGCCAGCAGCTTAGCGGCTGGTCGAGGGCTTGGGCGAACCTACGAGCAGTACTTC. This encodes CASSLAAGRGLGRTYEQYF.

The genes are TRBV2 and TRBJ2-1, with 9 bases fitting TRBD2. Looked up from germline, CDR1 is SNHLY and CDR2 is FYNNEI. V gave up 10 bases and J gave up 7 bases; unmatched junction bases: 8. This CDR3 has 13 residues. The DNA of the CDR3 is TGTGCCACCACGGGGCTAGCGGGGAATGAGCAGTTCTTC. This gives the protein CATTGLAGNEQFF.

The chain links TRBV7-9 to TRBJ1-1; the D gene is possibly TRBD1 (5 bases). Trimming left V 5 bases short and J 2 bases short, with 15 bases between. Germline CDR1 SEHNR, CDR2 FQNEAQ (reference sequence). The CDR3 loop spans 15 amino acids. In DNA, the CDR3 is TGTGCCAGCAGCCTGGACGGGACGATAAACACTGAAGCTTTCTTT. It yields the protein CASSLDGTINTEAFF.

V gene TRBV7-8 combines with J gene TRBJ2-5; no clear D. Trimming took 4 bases from V and 1 from J, leaving 13 bases between them. CDR1 is SGHVS and CDR2 is FQNEAQ in the germline V gene. CDR3 size: 15 residues. The CDR3 DNA reads TGTGCCAGCAGCTCCACGTGGTGGGGCCAAGAGACCCAGTACTTC. Amino acids: CASSSTWWGQETQYF.

V and J are TRBV15 and TRBJ1-2; D is possibly TRBD1 (6 bases). Germline lookup yields CDR1 LNHNV and CDR2 YYDKDF (reference sequence). This CDR3 comprises 14 residues. The V end was cut by 3 bases, the J end by 1 base, with 9 bases between. This CDR3 reads CATSSIQGNYGYTF. Here the CDR3 DNA reads TGTGCCACCAGCAGCATACAGGGTAACTATGGCTACACCTTC.

In this sample, this clone turned up a few times. The chain recombines TRBV7-2 with TRBJ2-1; 15 nucleotides agree with TRBD2. Trimming took 4 bases from V and 5 from J; bases not matched to a gene: 6. The CDR3 is 17 amino acids. Germline values: CDR1 SGHTA, CDR2 FQGNSA. The CDR3 loop reads CASSSGGTSGRHNEQFF. CDR3 DNA sequence: TGTGCCAGCAGCTCGGGGGGGACTAGCGGGAGGCACAATGAGCAGTTCTTC.

This clone has only a few counts. Lacking the conserved final phenylalanine or tryptophan, this CDR3 likely reflects a read error. No DNA is shown, since the ends of the CDR3 on it are uncertain; the CDR3 is the one TCRdb lists. The chain uses TRBV6-5 and TRBJ1-3. Germline lookup yields CDR1 MNHEY and CDR2 SVGAGI. Including both end residues, the CDR3 is 12 amino acids long. The CDR3: CASSPSTGRLLV.